Shown below are 17 T cell receptor beta chains from a single sample sequenced in a study of T cells expressing NK-cell markers. TCRdb re-called the 5' RACE reads; one entry per CDR3 protein, DNA not given. The table for this sample gives 150,000 to 180,000 distinct CDR3 sequences. The material sequenced was blood T cells: a sorted CD56 or NKG2C T cell subset, CD4+ or CD8+ T cells, or bulk PBMC T cells (not recorded which). Receptor source: a woman aged 45-65 years in good health.

J is TRBJ2-3 and V is TRBV20-1; TCRdb names TRBD1, which stays unverified in the absence of DNA. Germline assignment: CDR1 DFQATT and CDR2 SNEGSKA (reference sequence). This CDR3 is 13 amino acids long. The CDR3 loop reads CSARGPPGDTQYF.

The chain joins TRBV4-1 to TRBJ2-3; TCRdb outputs TRBD2, but without DNA this stays unchecked. The CDR3 runs to 15 residues. Germline V gene data show CDR1 as MGHRA and CDR2 as YSYEKL. CDR3 amino acids: CASSQGPGVADTQYF.

The J gene is TRBJ2-1, the V gene TRBV7-9; TCRdb's D gene call, TRBD2, goes unchecked for lack of DNA. Per the germline V gene, CDR1 is SEHNR and CDR2 is FQNEAQ (reference sequence). The length of the CDR3 is 15 residues. This CDR3 is CASSLGLAWSDEQFF.

This sequence joins TRBV10-2 and TRBJ2-1; TCRdb picks TRBD2, but there is no DNA to check that call. This CDR3 is 13 amino acids long. Germline V gene sequence: CDR1 WSHSY, CDR2 SAAADI. CDR3 region: CASSHGGVNEQFF.

V and J are TRBV5-1 and TRBJ1-1. This CDR3 has 14 amino acids. The germline V gene has CDR1 SGHRS and CDR2 YFSETQ. This CDR3 reads CASSFSAANTEAFF.

V usage is TRBV27 and J usage is TRBJ2-7; checking the TCRdb D call of TRBD1 is not possible without DNA. Germline V gene data show CDR1 as MNHEY and CDR2 as SMNVEV (reference sequence). This CDR3 has 14 amino acids. This chain's CDR3 is CASSSGGNTYEQYF.

The chain recombines TRBV20-1 with TRBJ2-1; without DNA, the TCRdb call of TRBD1 cannot be checked. From germline, CDR1 is DFQATT and CDR2 SNEGSKA (reference sequence). The CDR3 sequence is 12 residues long. The CDR3 loop reads CSPLVRGNEQFF.

The gene calls are TRBV6-6 and TRBJ1-4; TCRdb reports TRBD1, a call that lacks DNA to check it against. Germline CDR1 and CDR2: MNHNY and SVGAGI (reference sequence). The CDR3 covers 14 residues. CDR3 residues: CASRGTVVSEKLFF.

The V gene is TRBV21-1, the J gene TRBJ1-1. TRBV21-1 is given as a pseudogene. This CDR3 has 17 residues. The CDR3 sequence is CASSKVGGRGLSAEAFF.

V gene TRBV7-9 combines with J gene TRBJ2-3. The CDR3 has 12 amino acids. Germline-derived CDR1 and CDR2 are SEHNR and FQNEAQ (reference sequence). The CDR3 region is CASSFGTDTQYF.

The rearrangement joins TRBV7-9 to TRBJ2-2; lacking DNA, the TRBD2 call made by TCRdb goes unchecked. The germline V gene has CDR1 SEHNR and CDR2 FQNEAQ (reference sequence). CDR3 length equals 17 residues. The CDR3 is CASNSEGLADHTGELFF.

This sequence joins TRBV12-3 or TRBV12-4 and TRBJ1-1; TCRdb gives TRBD1 as the D gene, but with no DNA this cannot be confirmed. This CDR3 is built from 15 residues. The CDR3 here is CASSLSGTGNTEAFF.

The V call is TRBV20-1, the J call TRBJ1-4. CDR3 length equals 15 residues. Germline V lookup: CDR1 DFQATT, CDR2 SNEGSKA (reference sequence). This CDR3 reads CSAPTPWVANEKLFF.

The gene calls are TRBV20-1 and TRBJ2-7. The CDR3 covers 12 residues. Per the germline V gene, CDR1 is DFQATT and CDR2 is SNEGSKA (reference sequence). This chain's CDR3 is CSARDSPLQEYF.

V gene TRBV12-3 or TRBV12-4 combines with J gene TRBJ2-1; TCRdb gives TRBD1 as the D gene, but with no DNA this cannot be confirmed. The CDR3 consists of 11 residues. The CDR3 sequence: CAQQGGTEQFF.

This sequence joins TRBV7-9 and TRBJ1-1; TCRdb gives TRBD1 as the D gene, but with no DNA this cannot be confirmed. Germline V lookup: CDR1 SEHNR, CDR2 FQNEAQ (reference sequence). The CDR3 runs to 13 residues. The CDR3 here is CASSLVGDPFAFF.

The chain combines TRBV29-1 with TRBJ2-5; TCRdb returns TRBD1, unconfirmable since there is no DNA. The germline CDR1 and CDR2 sequences are SQVTM and ANQGSEA. This CDR3 contains 12 residues. This CDR3 reads CSVETGGVTQYF.